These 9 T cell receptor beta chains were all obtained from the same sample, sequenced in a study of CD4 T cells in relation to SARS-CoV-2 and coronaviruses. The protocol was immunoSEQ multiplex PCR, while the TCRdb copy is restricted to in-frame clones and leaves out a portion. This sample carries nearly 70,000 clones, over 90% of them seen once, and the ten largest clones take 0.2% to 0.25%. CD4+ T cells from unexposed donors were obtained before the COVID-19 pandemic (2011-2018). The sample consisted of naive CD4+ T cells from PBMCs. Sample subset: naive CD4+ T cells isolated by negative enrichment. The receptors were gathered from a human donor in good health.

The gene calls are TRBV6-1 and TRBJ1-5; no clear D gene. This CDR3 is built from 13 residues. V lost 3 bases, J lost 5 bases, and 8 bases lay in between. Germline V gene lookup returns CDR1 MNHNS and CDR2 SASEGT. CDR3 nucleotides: TGTGCCAGCAGTGAGCTTCGGGATCAGCCCCAGCATTTT. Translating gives CASSELRDQPQHF.

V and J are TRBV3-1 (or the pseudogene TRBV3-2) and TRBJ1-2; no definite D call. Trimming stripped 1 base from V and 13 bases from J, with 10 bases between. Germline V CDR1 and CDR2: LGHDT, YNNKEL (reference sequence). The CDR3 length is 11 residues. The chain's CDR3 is CASSQASVCTF. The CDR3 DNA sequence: TGTGCCAGCAGCCAAGCGTCGGTCTGCACCTTC.

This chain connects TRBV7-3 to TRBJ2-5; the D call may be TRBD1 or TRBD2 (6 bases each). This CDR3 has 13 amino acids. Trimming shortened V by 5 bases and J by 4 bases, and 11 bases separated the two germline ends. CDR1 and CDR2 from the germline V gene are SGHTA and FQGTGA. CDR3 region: CASSRGATETQYF. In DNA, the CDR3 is TGTGCCAGCAGCAGGGGGGCCACAGAGACCCAGTACTTC.

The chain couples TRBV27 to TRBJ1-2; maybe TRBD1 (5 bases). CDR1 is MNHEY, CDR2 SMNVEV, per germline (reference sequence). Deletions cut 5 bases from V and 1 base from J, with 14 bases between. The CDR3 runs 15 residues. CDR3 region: CASSPGRDLNYGYTF. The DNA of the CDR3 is TGTGCCAGCAGTCCTGGTAGGGACCTTAACTATGGCTACACCTTC.

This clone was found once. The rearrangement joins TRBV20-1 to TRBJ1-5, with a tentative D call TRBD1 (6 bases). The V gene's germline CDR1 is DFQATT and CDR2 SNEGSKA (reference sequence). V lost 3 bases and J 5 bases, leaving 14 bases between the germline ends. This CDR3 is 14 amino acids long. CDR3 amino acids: CSASLGRGHQPQHF. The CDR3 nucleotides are TGCAGTGCTAGTCTCGGCAGGGGCCATCAGCCCCAGCATTTT.

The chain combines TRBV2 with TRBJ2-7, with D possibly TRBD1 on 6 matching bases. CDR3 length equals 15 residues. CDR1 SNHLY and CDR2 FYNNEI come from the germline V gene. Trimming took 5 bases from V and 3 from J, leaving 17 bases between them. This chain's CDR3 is CASSLEDSSVYEQYF. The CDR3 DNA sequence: TGTGCCAGCAGTCTCGAGGACAGTAGCGTCTACGAGCAGTACTTC.

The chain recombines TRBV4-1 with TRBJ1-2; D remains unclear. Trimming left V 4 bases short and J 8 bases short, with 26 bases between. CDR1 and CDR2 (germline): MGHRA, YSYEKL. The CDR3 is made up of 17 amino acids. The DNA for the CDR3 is TGCGCCAGCAGCCTTACGCTCCGGGAGCCCCTACTGGGGGGCTACACCTTC. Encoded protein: CASSLTLREPLLGGYTF.

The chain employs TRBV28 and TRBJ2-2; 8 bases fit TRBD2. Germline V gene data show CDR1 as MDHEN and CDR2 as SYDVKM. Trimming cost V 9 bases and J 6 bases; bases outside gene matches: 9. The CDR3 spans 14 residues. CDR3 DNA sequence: TGTGCCAGTCTCCGGGGGGGCGGTGCCGGGGAGCTGTTTTTT. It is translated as CASLRGGGAGELFF.

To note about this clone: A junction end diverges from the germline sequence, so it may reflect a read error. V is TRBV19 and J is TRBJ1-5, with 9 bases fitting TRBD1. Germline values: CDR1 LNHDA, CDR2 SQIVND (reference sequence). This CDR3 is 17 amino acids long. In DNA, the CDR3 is TGTGCCAGTAGCATAGCAGGGACAGGGAGGAGCAATCAGCCCCAGCATTTT. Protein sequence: CASSIAGTGRSNQPQHF.